One and the same sample provided the 20 T cell receptor beta chains below, sequenced in a study of T cells in narcolepsy. Clones were read by immunoSEQ multiplex PCR, and TCRdb kept only the in-frame ones, dropping some. Of tens of thousands of clones in the sample, 85% to 90% were seen once. Sequencing was done on a sample of CD45RA- memory CD4+ T cells from PBMCs. The receptors come from a human donor with narcolepsy.

The V gene is TRBV7-9, the J gene TRBJ1-4; no firm D call. Germline CDR1 reads SEHNR; CDR2 reads FQNEAQ (reference sequence). The CDR3 runs to 13 residues. V lost 5 bases to trimming and J lost 0 bases, with 4 bases between them. The CDR3 region is CASSQATNEKLFF. The DNA for the CDR3 is TGTGCCAGCAGCCAAGCAACTAATGAAAAACTGTTTTTT.

This clone appeared a single time. J is TRBJ2-3 and V is TRBV7-9, with 8 positions matching TRBD2. The trim removed 2 bases at V and 4 bases at J, leaving 8 bases unmatched. Per germline, CDR1 SEHNR and CDR2 FQNEAQ (reference sequence). There are 16 residues in the CDR3. The CDR3 DNA reads as TGTGCCAGCAGCTTAAACCAAGCGGGGGTACCAGATACGCAGTATTTT. The encoded protein is CASSLNQAGVPDTQYF.

This rearrangement joins TRBV28 to TRBJ2-7; possibly TRBD1 or TRBD2 for D (6 bases each). Per the germline V gene, CDR1 is MDHEN and CDR2 is SYDVKM. V was trimmed by 3 bases and J by 2 bases, leaving 11 bases between them. The CDR3 is 14 amino acids. CDR3 bases: TGTGCCAGCAGTTTCGGGGGCTGGACCTACGAGCAGTACTTC. It codes for CASSFGGWTYEQYF.

CDR3 residues: CASSSGQGADTEAFF. In DNA, the CDR3 is TGTGCCAGCAGCTCCGGACAGGGGGCCGACACTGAAGCTTTCTTT. The chain recombines TRBV7-9 with TRBJ1-1; 11 bases are shared with TRBD1. The CDR3 covers 15 residues. Germline lookup yields CDR1 SEHNR and CDR2 FQNEAQ (reference sequence). The J segment lost 3 bases and the V segment lost 4 bases, leaving 4 bases of the junction unmatched.

The table lists this clone with a few counts. The chain combines TRBV6-5 with TRBJ1-4; D is unclear. The CDR3 length is 15 residues. V was cut by 4 bases and J by 10 bases, with 19 bases left in between. The germline gives CDR1 MNHEY, CDR2 SVGAGI. DNA for the CDR3: TGTGCCAGCAGTTCTGAAAAGGACCGCTCCGGAAAACTGTTTTTT. Protein sequence: CASSSEKDRSGKLFF.

This clone has a single count. This chain links TRBV5-8 with TRBJ1-3; 9 bases fit TRBD1. V dropped 2 bases and J dropped 7; count of bases not matched to a gene: 4. The CDR3 runs 14 residues. Germline V gene sequence: CDR1 SGHTS, CDR2 YDEGEE. The CDR3 DNA sequence: TGTGCCAGCAGCTTTCTAGGGACAGGGAACACCATATATTTT. Its translation is CASSFLGTGNTIYF.

The CDR3 sequence: CASSPQGNYNSPLHF. CDR3 coding DNA: TGTGCCAGCAGCCCACAGGGAAACTATAATTCACCCCTCCACTTT. The rearrangement links TRBV4-2 to TRBJ1-6; D perhaps matches TRBD1 (6 bases). V gave up 4 bases and J gave up 3 bases, with 10 bases separating them. The CDR3 is made up of 15 amino acids. Germline V CDR1 and CDR2: LGHNA, YNFKEQ.

The chain carries TRBV6-1 and TRBJ2-7, with 12 bases identical to TRBD2. The germline CDR1 and CDR2 sequences are MNHNS and SASEGT. V lost 6 bases, J lost 3 bases, and 6 bases stayed unmatched. This CDR3 contains 15 residues. The CDR3 DNA reads as TGTGCCAGCAGAAGGGGACTAGCGGGCTACTACGAGCAGTACTTC. It is translated as CASRRGLAGYYEQYF.

The rearrangement uses TRBV18 and TRBJ1-2; no reliable D call. Trimming shortened V by 3 bases and J by 5 bases, and 10 bases separated the two germline ends. The CDR3 runs to 13 residues. Germline V gene sequence: CDR1 KGHSH, CDR2 LQKENI. The CDR3 DNA follows: TGTGCCAGCTCACCTAGAGCAGTATATGGCTACACCTTC. Encoded protein: CASSPRAVYGYTF.

The rearrangement uses TRBV5-5 and TRBJ2-7; no clear D gene. V lost 4 bases, J lost 3 bases, and 17 bases lay in between. The CDR3 spans 15 residues. The V gene's germline CDR1 is SGHKS and CDR2 YYEKEE (reference sequence). CDR3 region: CASSVISGRIYEQYF. The DNA for the CDR3 is TGTGCCAGCAGCGTAATCTCCGGACGGATCTACGAGCAGTACTTC.

J is TRBJ2-1 and V is TRBV27; TRBD2 matches 13 bases. V lost 6 bases to trimming and J lost 7 bases; unmatched junction nucleotides: 0. Germline loops: CDR1 MNHEY, CDR2 SMNVEV (reference sequence). This CDR3 has 13 amino acids. Here the CDR3 DNA reads TGTGCCAGCAGGGGACTAGCGGGAAATGAGCAGTTCTTC. Translating gives CASRGLAGNEQFF.

This chain uses TRBV4-3 with TRBJ2-1; 7 bases map to TRBD2. Per the germline V gene, CDR1 is LGHNA and CDR2 is YSLEER. V was clipped by 3 bases and J by 0 bases; unmatched bases: 2. The CDR3 totals 15 residues. The chain's CDR3 is CASSQGRGSYNEQFF. CDR3 nucleotides: TGCGCCAGCAGCCAGGGGAGGGGCTCCTACAATGAGCAGTTCTTC.

This chain joins TRBV7-6 and TRBJ2-7; 9 bases align to TRBD2. CDR1 SGHVS and CDR2 FNYEAQ come from the germline V gene. The CDR3 spans 14 residues. Trimming removed 5 bases from V and 6 bases from J; junction bases left unmatched: 8. The chain's CDR3 is CASSPLAGEGEQYF. The CDR3 nucleotides read TGTGCCAGCAGCCCGTTAGCGGGAGAGGGCGAGCAGTACTTC.

This chain joins TRBV6-1 and TRBJ1-4; D call uncertain. This CDR3 comprises 14 residues. Germline CDR1 and CDR2: MNHNS and SASEGT. Trimming took 6 bases from V and 4 from J, leaving 12 bases between them. The chain's CDR3 is CASRADSRNEKLFF. The CDR3 nucleotides read TGTGCCAGCAGGGCGGACTCGCGTAATGAAAAACTGTTTTTT.

J is TRBJ2-1 and V is TRBV19; D unclear. This CDR3 comprises 14 residues. Germline assignment: CDR1 LNHDA and CDR2 SQIVND (reference sequence). With 3 bases removed from V and 7 bases from J, the gap between germline ends came to 13 bases. CDR3 loop: CASSMLLERNEQFF. Here the CDR3 DNA reads TGTGCCAGTAGTATGTTGTTGGAGAGGAATGAGCAGTTCTTC.

The chain combines TRBV2 with TRBJ1-5, with D possibly TRBD1 on 5 matching bases. CDR1 is SNHLY, CDR2 FYNNEI, per germline. Trimming removed 4 bases from V and 4 bases from J, with 11 bases in between. The CDR3 sequence is 14 residues long. The CDR3 DNA follows: TGTGCCAGCAGTGGGGGGAGTGGGAATCAGCCCCAGCATTTT. The encoded protein is CASSGGSGNQPQHF. The full variable domain, completed using reference TRBV2 and TRBJ1-5, is EPEVTQTPSHQVTQMGQEVILRCVPISNHLYFYWYRQILGQKVEFLVSFYNNEISEKSEIFDDQFSVERPDGSNFTLKIRSTKLEDSAMYFCASSGGSGNQPQHFGDGTRLSIL.

This chain links TRBV6-1 with TRBJ2-7, with a possible D match to TRBD2 (5 bases). V dropped 6 bases and J dropped 4 bases, with 19 bases sitting between them. Germline V gene lookup returns CDR1 MNHNS and CDR2 SASEGT. The CDR3 covers 15 residues. The CDR3 region is CASSNPRGVVYEQYF. Here the CDR3 DNA reads TGTGCCAGCAGCAACCCTCGGGGAGTAGTGTACGAGCAGTACTTC.

The gene calls are TRBV30 and TRBJ1-2; D is perhaps TRBD1 (5 bases). The CDR3 runs 17 residues. V gave up 5 bases and J gave up 4 bases, with 26 bases separating them. Germline values: CDR1 GTSNPN, CDR2 SVGIG (reference sequence). CDR3 nucleotides: TGTGCCTGGTCCCACCCGAATAGGGCCGACAGCGTCTATGGCTACACCTTC. This sequence encodes CAWSHPNRADSVYGYTF.

This chain uses TRBV2 with TRBJ2-3; 9 bases are shared with TRBD2. This CDR3 contains 17 residues. The V and J ends lost 7 bases and 2 bases, in that order; junction bases with no gene match: 13. Germline CDR1 is SNHLY and CDR2 is FYNNEI. CDR3 amino acids: CASNPRTGGGATDTQYF. CDR3 DNA sequence: TGTGCCAGCAACCCTCGGACGGGCGGGGGGGCCACAGATACGCAGTATTTT.

The rearrangement uses TRBV6-6 and TRBJ1-1; D gene unclear. Germline V gene data show CDR1 as MNHNY and CDR2 as SVGAGI (reference sequence). Trimming pared 7 bases from V and 4 bases from J, leaving 10 bases between. The CDR3 totals 12 residues. In DNA, the CDR3 is TGTGCCAGCACTCTCGCGGGCACTGAAGCTTTCTTT. Protein: CASTLAGTEAFF.